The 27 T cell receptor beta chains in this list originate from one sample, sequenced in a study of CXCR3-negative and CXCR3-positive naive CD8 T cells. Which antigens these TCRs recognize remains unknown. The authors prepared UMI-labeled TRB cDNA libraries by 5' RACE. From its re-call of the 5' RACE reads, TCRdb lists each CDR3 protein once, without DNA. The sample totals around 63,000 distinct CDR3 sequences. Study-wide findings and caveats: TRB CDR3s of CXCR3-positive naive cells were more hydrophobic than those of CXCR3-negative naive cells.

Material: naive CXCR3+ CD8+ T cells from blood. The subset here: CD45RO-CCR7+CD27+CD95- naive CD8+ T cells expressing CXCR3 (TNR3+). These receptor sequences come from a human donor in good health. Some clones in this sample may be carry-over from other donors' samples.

The chain's CDR3 is CASSLSLAGGYEQYF. The rearrangement uses TRBV27 and TRBJ2-7; absent DNA, TCRdb's TRBD2 call cannot be checked. Germline V gene data show CDR1 as MNHEY and CDR2 as SMNVEV (reference sequence). The CDR3 has 15 amino acids.

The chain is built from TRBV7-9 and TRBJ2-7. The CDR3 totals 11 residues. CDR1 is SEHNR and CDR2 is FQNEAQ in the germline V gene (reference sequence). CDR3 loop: CASSLGREQYF. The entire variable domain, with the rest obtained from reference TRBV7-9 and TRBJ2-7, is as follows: DTGVSQNPRHKITKRGQNVTFRCDPISEHNRLYWYRQTLGQGPEFLTYFQNEAQLEKSRLLSDRFSAERPKGSFSTLEIQRTEQGDSAMYLCASSLGREQYFGPGTRLTVT.

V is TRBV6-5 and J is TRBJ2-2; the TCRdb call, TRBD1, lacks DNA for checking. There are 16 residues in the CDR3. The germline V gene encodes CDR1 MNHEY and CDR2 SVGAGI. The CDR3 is CASSPSPAQVTGELFF.

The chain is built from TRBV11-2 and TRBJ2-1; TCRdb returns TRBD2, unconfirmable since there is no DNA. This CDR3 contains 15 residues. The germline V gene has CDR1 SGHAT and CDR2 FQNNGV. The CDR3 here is CASSLGSGGASEQFF.

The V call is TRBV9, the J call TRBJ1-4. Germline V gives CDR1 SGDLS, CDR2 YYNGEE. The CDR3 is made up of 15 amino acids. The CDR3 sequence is CASSVGGREGEKLFF.

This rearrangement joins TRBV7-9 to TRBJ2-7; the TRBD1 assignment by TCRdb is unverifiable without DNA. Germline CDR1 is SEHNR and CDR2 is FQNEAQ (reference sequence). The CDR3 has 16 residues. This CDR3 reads CASRGIRVGFSYEQYF. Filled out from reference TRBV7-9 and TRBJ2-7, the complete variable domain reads DTGVSQNPRHKITKRGQNVTFRCDPISEHNRLYWYRQTLGQGPEFLTYFQNEAQLEKSRLLSDRFSAERPKGSFSTLEIQRTEQGDSAMYLCASRGIRVGFSYEQYFGPGTRLTVT.

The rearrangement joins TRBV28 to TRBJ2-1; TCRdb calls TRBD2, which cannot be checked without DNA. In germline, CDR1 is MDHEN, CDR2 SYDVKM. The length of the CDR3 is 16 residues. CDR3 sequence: CASTKLAGGQKNEQFF.

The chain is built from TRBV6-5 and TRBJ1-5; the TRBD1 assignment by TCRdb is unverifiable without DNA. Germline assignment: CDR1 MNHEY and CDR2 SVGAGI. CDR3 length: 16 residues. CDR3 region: CASNGGPSASNQPQHF.

CDR3 residues: CASTSGLLYEQYF. The gene calls are TRBV7-2 and TRBJ2-7; absent DNA, TCRdb's TRBD1 call cannot be checked. Germline values: CDR1 SGHTA, CDR2 FQGNSA. The CDR3 sequence is 13 residues long.

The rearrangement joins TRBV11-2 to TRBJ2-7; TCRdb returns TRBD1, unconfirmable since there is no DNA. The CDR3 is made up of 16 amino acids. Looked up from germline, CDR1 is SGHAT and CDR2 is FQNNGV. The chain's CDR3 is CASRPALAGGANEQYF.

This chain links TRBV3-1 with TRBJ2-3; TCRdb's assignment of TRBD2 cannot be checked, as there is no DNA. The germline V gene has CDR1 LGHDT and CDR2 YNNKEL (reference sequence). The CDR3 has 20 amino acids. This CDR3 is CASSQVGGTSGGLSTDTQYF.

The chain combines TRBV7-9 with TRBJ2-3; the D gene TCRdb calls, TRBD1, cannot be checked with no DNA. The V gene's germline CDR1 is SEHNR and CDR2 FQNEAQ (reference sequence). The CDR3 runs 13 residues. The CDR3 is CASSVTGQDTQYF.

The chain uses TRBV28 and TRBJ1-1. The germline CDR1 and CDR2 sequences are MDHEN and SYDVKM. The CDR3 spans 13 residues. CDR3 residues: CASRPGLNTEAFF.

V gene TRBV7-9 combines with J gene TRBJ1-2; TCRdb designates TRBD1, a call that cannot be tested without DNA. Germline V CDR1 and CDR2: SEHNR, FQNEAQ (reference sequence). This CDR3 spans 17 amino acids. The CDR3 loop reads CASSPDPGLSRRHGYTF. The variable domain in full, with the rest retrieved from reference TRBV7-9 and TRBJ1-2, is DTGVSQNPRHKITKRGQNVTFRCDPISEHNRLYWYRQTLGQGPEFLTYFQNEAQLEKSRLLSDRFSAERPKGSFSTLEIQRTEQGDSAMYLCASSPDPGLSRRHGYTFGSGTRLTVV.

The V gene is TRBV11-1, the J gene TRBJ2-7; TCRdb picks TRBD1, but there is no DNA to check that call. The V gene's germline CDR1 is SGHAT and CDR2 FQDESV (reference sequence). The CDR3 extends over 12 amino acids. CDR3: CASTGQDYEQYF.

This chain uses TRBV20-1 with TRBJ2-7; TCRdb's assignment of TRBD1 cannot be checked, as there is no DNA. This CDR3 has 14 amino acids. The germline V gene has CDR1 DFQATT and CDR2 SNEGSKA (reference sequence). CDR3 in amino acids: CSAYRDRLYYEQYF.

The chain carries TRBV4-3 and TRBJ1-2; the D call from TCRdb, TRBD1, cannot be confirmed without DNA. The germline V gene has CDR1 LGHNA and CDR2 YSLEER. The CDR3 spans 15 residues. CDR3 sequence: CASSTRQGILNGYTF.

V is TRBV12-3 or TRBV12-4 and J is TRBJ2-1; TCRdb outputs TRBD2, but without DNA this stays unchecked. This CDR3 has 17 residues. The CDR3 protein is CASSSPSGTSNNNEQFF.

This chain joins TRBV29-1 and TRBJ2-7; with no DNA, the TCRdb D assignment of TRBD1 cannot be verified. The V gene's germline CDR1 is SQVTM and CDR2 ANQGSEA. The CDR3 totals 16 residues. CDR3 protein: CSVEEAVTGSSYEQYF.

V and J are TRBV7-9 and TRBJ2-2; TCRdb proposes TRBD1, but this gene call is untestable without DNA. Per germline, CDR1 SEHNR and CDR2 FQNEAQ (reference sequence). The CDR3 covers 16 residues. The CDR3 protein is CASSLATGDATGELFF. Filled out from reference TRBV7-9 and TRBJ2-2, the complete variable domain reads DTGVSQNPRHKITKRGQNVTFRCDPISEHNRLYWYRQTLGQGPEFLTYFQNEAQLEKSRLLSDRFSAERPKGSFSTLEIQRTEQGDSAMYLCASSLATGDATGELFFGEGSRLTVL.

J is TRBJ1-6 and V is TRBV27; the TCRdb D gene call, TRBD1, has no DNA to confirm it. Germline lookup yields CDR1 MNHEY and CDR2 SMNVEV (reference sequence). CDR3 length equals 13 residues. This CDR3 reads CASSDRVSSPLHF.

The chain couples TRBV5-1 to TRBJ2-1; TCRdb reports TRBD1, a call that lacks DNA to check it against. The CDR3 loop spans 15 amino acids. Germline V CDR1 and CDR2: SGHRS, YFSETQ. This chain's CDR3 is CASSLSGTGINEQFF.

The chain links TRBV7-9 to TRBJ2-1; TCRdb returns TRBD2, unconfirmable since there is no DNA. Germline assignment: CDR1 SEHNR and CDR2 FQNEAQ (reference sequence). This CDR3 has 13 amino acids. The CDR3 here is CASSSPGLAEQFF.

The CDR3 protein is CSVGRVGELFF. J is TRBJ2-2 and V is TRBV29-1. The CDR3 is 11 amino acids. Per the germline V gene, CDR1 is SQVTM and CDR2 is ANQGSEA.

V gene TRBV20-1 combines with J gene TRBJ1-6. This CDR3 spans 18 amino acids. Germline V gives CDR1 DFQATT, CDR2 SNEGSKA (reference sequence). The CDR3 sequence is CSARDLRTDLSYNSPLHF.

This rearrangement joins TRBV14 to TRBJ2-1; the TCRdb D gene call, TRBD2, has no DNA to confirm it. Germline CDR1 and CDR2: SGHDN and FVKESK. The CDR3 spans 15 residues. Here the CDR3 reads CASSQVYGNIDVQFF.

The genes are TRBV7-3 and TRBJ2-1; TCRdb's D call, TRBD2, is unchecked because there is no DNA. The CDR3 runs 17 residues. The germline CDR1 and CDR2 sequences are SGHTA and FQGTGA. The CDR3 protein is CASSLLAGISSYNEQFF. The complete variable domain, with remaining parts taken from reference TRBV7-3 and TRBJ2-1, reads GAGVSQTPSNKVTEKGKYVELRCDPISGHTALYWYRQSLGQGPEFLIYFQGTGAADDSGLPNDRFFAVRPEGSVSTLKIQRTERGDSAVYLCASSLLAGISSYNEQFFGPGTRLTVL.